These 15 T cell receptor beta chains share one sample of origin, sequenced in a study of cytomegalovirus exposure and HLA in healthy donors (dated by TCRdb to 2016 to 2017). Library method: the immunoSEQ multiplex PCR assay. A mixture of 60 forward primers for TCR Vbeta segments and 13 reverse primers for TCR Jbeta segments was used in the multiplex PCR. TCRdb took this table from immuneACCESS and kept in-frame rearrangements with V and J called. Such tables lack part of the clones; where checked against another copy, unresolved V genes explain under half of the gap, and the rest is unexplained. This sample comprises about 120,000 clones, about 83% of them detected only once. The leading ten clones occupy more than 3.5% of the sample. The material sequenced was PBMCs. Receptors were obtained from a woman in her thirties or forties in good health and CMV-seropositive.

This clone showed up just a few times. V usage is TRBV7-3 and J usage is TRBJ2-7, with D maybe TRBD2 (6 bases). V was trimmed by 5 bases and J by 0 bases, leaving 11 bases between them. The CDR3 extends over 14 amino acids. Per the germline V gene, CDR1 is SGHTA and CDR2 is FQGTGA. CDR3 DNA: TGTGCCAGCAGCCCCGGGACTTACTCCTACGAGCAGTACTTC. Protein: CASSPGTYSYEQYF.

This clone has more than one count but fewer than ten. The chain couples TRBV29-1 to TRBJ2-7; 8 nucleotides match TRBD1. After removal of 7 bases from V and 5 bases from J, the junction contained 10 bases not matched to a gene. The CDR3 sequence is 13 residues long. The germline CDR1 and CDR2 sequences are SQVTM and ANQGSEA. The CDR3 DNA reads TGCAGCGAATTAGGGGACAGGTCAGACGAGCAGTACTTC. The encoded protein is CSELGDRSDEQYF.

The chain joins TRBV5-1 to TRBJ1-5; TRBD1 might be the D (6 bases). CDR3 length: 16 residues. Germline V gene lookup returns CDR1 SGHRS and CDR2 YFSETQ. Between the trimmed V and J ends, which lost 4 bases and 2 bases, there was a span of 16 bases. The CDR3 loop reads CASSPGGADGNQPQHF. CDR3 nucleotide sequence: TGCGCCAGCAGCCCGGGGGGGGCAGACGGCAATCAGCCCCAGCATTTT.

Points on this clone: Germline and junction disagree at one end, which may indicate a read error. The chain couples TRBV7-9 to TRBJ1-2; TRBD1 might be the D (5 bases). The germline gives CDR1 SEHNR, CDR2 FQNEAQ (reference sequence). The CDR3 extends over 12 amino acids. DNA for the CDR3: TGTTCCAGCAGCTTCGGGGGTGATGGCTACACCTTC. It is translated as CSSSFGGDGYTF.

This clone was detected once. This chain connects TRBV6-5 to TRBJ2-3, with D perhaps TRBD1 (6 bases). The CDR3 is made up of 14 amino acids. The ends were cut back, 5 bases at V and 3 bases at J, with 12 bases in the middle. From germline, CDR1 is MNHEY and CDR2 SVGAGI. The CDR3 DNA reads TGTGCCAGCAGTCCACAGGGTCCTACAGATACGCAGTATTTT. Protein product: CASSPQGPTDTQYF.

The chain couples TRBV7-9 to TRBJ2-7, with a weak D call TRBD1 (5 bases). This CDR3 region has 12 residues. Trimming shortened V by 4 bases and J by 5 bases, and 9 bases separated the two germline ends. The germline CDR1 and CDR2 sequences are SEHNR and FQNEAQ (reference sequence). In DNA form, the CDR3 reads TGTGCCAGCAGCTCCAGGGTCCACGAGCAGTACTTC. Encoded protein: CASSSRVHEQYF.

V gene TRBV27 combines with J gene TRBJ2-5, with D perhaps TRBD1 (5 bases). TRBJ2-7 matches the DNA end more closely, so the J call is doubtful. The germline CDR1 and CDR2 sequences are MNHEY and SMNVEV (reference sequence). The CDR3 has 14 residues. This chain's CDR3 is CASSLYSGHYEQYF. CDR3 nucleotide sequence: TGTGCCAGCAGTTTATATTCAGGGCACTACGAGCAGTACTTC.

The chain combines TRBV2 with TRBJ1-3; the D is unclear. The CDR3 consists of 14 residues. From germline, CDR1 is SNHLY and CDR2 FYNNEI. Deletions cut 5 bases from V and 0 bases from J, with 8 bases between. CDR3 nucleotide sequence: TGTGCCAGCAGTACGGACTCCTCTGGAAACACCATATATTTT. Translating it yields CASSTDSSGNTIYF.

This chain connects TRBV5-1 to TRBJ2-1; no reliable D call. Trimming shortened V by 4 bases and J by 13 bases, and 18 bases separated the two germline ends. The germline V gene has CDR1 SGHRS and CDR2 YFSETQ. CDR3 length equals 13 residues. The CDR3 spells CASSPRSLDSQFF. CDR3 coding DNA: TGCGCCAGCAGCCCGCGTAGCCTCGATTCTCAGTTCTTC.

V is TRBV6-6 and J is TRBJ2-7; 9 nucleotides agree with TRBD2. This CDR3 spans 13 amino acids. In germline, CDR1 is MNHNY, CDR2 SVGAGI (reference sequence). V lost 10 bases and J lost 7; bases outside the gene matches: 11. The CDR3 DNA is TGTGCCACTGGGGAGCGGGAGGAACGTGAGCAGTACTTC. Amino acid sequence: CATGEREEREQYF.

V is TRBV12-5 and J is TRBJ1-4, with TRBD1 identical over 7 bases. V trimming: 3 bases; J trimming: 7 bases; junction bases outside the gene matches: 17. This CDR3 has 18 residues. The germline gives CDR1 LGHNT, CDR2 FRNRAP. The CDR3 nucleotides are TGTGCTAGTGGTTTCCTTCAGACAGGGTCCTGGCAACGTGAAAAACTGTTTTTT. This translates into CASGFLQTGSWQREKLFF.

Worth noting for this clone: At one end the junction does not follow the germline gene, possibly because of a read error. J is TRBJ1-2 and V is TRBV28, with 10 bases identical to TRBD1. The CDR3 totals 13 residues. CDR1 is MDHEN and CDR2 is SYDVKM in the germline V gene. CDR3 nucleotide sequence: TGTGCCAGCAGTTTAACAGGGACAGGGGATCCCTACTTC. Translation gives CASSLTGTGDPYF.

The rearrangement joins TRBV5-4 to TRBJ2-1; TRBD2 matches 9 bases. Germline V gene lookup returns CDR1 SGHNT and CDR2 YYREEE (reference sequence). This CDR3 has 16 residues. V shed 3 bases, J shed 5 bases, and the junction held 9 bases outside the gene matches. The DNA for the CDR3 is TGTGCCAGCAGCTCCCCTCTAGCGGGAAGTAACAATGAGCAGTTCTTC. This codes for CASSSPLAGSNNEQFF.

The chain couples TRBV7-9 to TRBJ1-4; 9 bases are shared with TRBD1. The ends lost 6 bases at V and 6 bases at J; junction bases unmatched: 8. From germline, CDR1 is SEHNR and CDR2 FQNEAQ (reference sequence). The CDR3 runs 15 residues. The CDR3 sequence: CASSFLQGADEKLFF. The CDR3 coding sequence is TGTGCCAGCAGTTTCTTACAGGGGGCGGATGAAAAACTGTTTTTT.

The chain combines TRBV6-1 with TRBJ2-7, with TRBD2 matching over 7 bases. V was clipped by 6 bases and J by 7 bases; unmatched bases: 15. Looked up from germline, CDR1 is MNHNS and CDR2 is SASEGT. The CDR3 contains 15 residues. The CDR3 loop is CASRRLAAQAGEQYF. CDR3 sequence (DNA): TGTGCCAGCAGGCGGCTAGCGGCGCAAGCGGGGGAGCAGTACTTC.